This is a list of T cell receptor beta chains from one sample in a study of cytomegalovirus exposure and HLA in healthy donors. Clones were read by immunoSEQ multiplex PCR, and TCRdb kept only the in-frame ones, dropping some. This sample has some 140,000 clones, with 84% found just once. The sequencing sample was made of PBMCs. The source is a woman aged 30 to 39 in good health and CMV-seronegative. CDR3s include the opening cysteine and the closing phenylalanine or tryptophan. A D gene is named only where the DNA matches it firmly. Clone size is not always given. Where it is, it says once, few, many or a class for expanded clones.

v_gene	d_gene	j_gene	abundance	CDR3nt	CDR3aa
TRBV6-1	TRBD1	TRBJ2-7	.	TGTGCCAGCAGTCCCCGGACAGGGGGCTACGAGCAGTACTTC	CASSPRTGGYEQYF
TRBV29-1	TRBD1	TRBJ1-4	.	TGCAGCGTTCTGGTTCAGGGGGGAAAACTGTTTTTT	CSVLVQGGKLFF
TRBV5-1	TRBD1	TRBJ2-7	.	TGCGCCAGCAGCTTGGATGGACAGGGGGGGGAGCAGTACTTC	CASSLDGQGGEQYF
TRBV5-1	TRBD2	TRBJ2-4	.	TGCGCCAGCTCAAGGTCGGGTAGCGGGGAGGACATTCAGTACTTC	CASSRSGSGEDIQYF
TRBV5-6	.	TRBJ1-4	.	TGTGCCAGCAGCGGAGGAGGGACGAATGAAAAACTGTTTTTT	CASSGGGTNEKLFF
TRBV4-3	TRBD2	TRBJ2-3	.	TGCGCCAGCAGTCGGCGGGGGGGCCTCGCAGATACGCAGTATTTT	CASSRRGGLADTQYF
TRBV6-5	.	TRBJ1-2	.	TGTGCCAGCAGTTCCGACGGGAGGGGGATCGGCTACACCTTC	CASSSDGRGIGYTF
TRBV5-1	.	TRBJ1-2	.	TGCGCCAGCGGACCGGGACAACCCAACTATGGCTACACCTTC	CASGPGQPNYGYTF
TRBV28	.	TRBJ2-2	.	TGTGCCAGCAGTTTCAGGGGCAACACCGGGGAGCTGTTTTTT	CASSFRGNTGELFF
TRBV4-3	TRBD2	TRBJ2-1	.	TGCGCCAGCAGCCAAGAGGTCCGGGGGGAAAATCAGTTCTTC	CASSQEVRGENQFF
TRBV5-1	.	TRBJ1-5	.	TGCGCCAGCAGCTTGGTGGGGGGGGATCAGCCCCAGCATTTT	CASSLVGGDQPQHF
TRBV5-6	.	TRBJ1-2	.	TGTGCCAGCAGCCCGGTGCTCGGACAAAAAGGCTACACCTTC	CASSPVLGQKGYTF
TRBV2	.	TRBJ1-5	.	TGTGCCAGCAGTGTCAGGCGGGGCAATCAGCCCCAGCATTTT	CASSVRRGNQPQHF
TRBV9	.	TRBJ2-1	.	TGTGCCAGCAGCCCACCCCTAAATAGACTGTTCTTC	CASSPPLNRLFF
TRBV2	.	TRBJ1-6	.	TGTGCCAGCAGTGGGGTGGGCCATTCACCCCTCCACTTT	CASSGVGHSPLHF
TRBV10-3	.	TRBJ1-5	.	TGTGCCATCAGTGAGTTCCCAGGGGAATATCAGCCCCAGCATTTT	CAISEFPGEYQPQHF
TRBV20-1	.	TRBJ2-1	.	TGCAGTGCAAGACTCCGTTATGAGCAGTTCTTC	CSARLRYEQFF
TRBV19	TRBD2	TRBJ2-5	.	TGTGCCGGTCATTTAGCGGGGGGTCACCCGGAGTACCAAGAGACCCAGTACTTC	CAGHLAGGHPEYQETQYF
TRBV7-9	TRBD2	TRBJ2-1	.	TGTGCCAGCAGCCACGCGGGGGGCCATGAGCAGTTCTTC	CASSHAGGHEQFF
TRBV2	.	TRBJ1-2	.	TGTGCGACGCAGGGAGGCCCTAACTATGGCTACACCTTC	CATQGGPNYGYTF
TRBV2	TRBD1	TRBJ2-7	.	TGTGCCAGCAGTCCCGGGACAGGAAGAGCCTACGAGCAGTACTTC	CASSPGTGRAYEQYF
TRBV6-5	TRBD1	TRBJ1-5	.	TGTGCCAGCAGTTACCGGACAGGGAAACAGCCCCAGCATTTT	CASSYRTGKQPQHF
TRBV19	.	TRBJ2-7	.	TGTGCCAGTAGTGCACACAGGGAACCCTACGAGCAGTACTTC	CASSAHREPYEQYF
TRBV4-1	TRBD1	TRBJ1-3	few	TGCGCCAGCAGCCCGGGACAGGGTGCTGGAAACACCATATATTTT	CASSPGQGAGNTIYF
TRBV27	.	TRBJ2-6	.	TGTGCCAGCAGGAGATCTGGGGCCAACGTCCTGACTTTC	CASRRSGANVLTF
TRBV30	.	TRBJ2-3	once	TGTGCCTGGAACCCCACAGGGAGCACAGATACGCAGTATTTT	CAWNPTGSTDTQYF
TRBV19	.	TRBJ1-6	once	TGTGCCAGTAGTAGGGGGCCGGGAACCCTCCACTTT	CASSRGPGTLHF
TRBV29-1	TRBD1	TRBJ2-3	.	TGCAGCGTTGAACAGGGGGCAGATACGCAGTATTTT	CSVEQGADTQYF
TRBV5-1	.	TRBJ2-1	many	TGCGCCAGCAGCGTAACCGGGACAAACTCCTACAATGAGCAGTTCTTC	CASSVTGTNSYNEQFF
TRBV7-2	.	TRBJ2-5	.	TGTGCCAGCAGCTCCTCCCCAGAGACCCAGTACTTC	CASSSSPETQYF
TRBV2	TRBD2	TRBJ2-2	.	TGTGCCAGCAGTAGCGGGGGGTTCACCGGGGAGCTGTTTTTT	CASSSGGFTGELFF
TRBV30	TRBD1	TRBJ1-4	.	TGTGCCTCTAAGCTACAGGGGAAAAATGAAAAACTGTTTTTT	CASKLQGKNEKLFF
TRBV19	TRBD1	TRBJ2-1	.	TGTGCCAGTAGTATCGGAAGGGGGCCTTTCGATGTCAATGAGCAGTTCTTC	CASSIGRGPFDVNEQFF
TRBV2	.	TRBJ1-5	.	TGTGCCAGCAGTGAACCGGACAGCAACAATCAGCCCCAGCATTTT	CASSEPDSNNQPQHF
TRBV19	.	TRBJ2-1	.	TGTGCCAGTAGCCGGGGGGCTTCATACAATGAGCAGTTCTTC	CASSRGASYNEQFF
TRBV4-3	TRBD2	TRBJ2-7	.	TGCGCCAGCAGCCAAGACGGGACTAGGGTCTACGAGCAGTACTTC	CASSQDGTRVYEQYF
TRBV6-1	.	TRBJ1-2	.	TGTGCCAGCAGGGGGGGAGGTAGGAGTGGCTACACCTTC	CASRGGGRSGYTF
TRBV4-1	TRBD1	TRBJ2-1	.	TGCGCCAGCAGCCAAGGAGGACAGGGCTACAATGAGCAGTTCTTC	CASSQGGQGYNEQFF
TRBV7-6	TRBD1	TRBJ2-5	.	TGTGCCAGCAGCTTAGCGACAGGGCGAGAGACCCAGTACTTC	CASSLATGRETQYF
TRBV2	.	TRBJ1-1	.	TGTGCCACATTAGATAGACTAGGGAACACTGAAGCTTTCTTT	CATLDRLGNTEAFF
TRBV19	TRBD2	TRBJ2-3	.	TGTGCCAGTAGCCTCGCGGCTAGCGGGAACACAGATACGCAGTATTTT	CASSLAASGNTDTQYF
TRBV27	.	TRBJ1-5	.	TGTGCCAGCAGTTTACGTCCAGGAAATAGCAATCAGCCCCAGCATTTT	CASSLRPGNSNQPQHF
TRBV5-1	.	TRBJ2-3	.	TGCGCCAGCAGCTTGAATGACTTCACAGATACGCAGTATTTT	CASSLNDFTDTQYF
TRBV28	TRBD1	TRBJ1-5	.	TGTGCCAGCAACCCCACCACAGGGGGACCCGGCACCCAGCATTTT	CASNPTTGGPGTQHF
TRBV28	.	TRBJ1-2	.	TGTGCCAGCAGTTTAGGCAGGGTTTTAGGCTACACCTTC	CASSLGRVLGYTF
TRBV27	TRBD1	TRBJ1-6	.	TGTGCCAGCAGGGGACAGGTCAATTCACCCCTCCACTTT	CASRGQVNSPLHF
TRBV4-3	.	TRBJ2-7	.	TGCGCCAGCAGCCAAGATAGGCTAGCCGAGCAGTACTTC	CASSQDRLAEQYF
TRBV15	TRBD1	TRBJ2-2	.	TGTGCCACCAACATTATTCAGGGGGCCGGCGGGGAGCTGTTTTTT	CATNIIQGAGGELFF
TRBV2	.	TRBJ2-7	.	TGTGCCAGCAGTGAAGCGAAGGAGACTAGAACCTCCTACGAGCAGTACTTC	CASSEAKETRTSYEQYF